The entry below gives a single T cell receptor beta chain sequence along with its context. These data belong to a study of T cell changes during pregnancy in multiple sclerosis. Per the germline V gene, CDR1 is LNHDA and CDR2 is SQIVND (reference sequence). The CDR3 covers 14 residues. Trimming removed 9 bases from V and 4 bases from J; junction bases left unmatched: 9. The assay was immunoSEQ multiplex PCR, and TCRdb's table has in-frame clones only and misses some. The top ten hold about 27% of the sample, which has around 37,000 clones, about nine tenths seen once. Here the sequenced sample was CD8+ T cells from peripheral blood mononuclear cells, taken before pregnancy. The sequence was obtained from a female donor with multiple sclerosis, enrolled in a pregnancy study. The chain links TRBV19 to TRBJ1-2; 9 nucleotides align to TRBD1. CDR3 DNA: TGTGCCAGCCGGACAGGGGAAAGGGGCTATGGCTACACCTTC. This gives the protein CASRTGERGYGYTF.